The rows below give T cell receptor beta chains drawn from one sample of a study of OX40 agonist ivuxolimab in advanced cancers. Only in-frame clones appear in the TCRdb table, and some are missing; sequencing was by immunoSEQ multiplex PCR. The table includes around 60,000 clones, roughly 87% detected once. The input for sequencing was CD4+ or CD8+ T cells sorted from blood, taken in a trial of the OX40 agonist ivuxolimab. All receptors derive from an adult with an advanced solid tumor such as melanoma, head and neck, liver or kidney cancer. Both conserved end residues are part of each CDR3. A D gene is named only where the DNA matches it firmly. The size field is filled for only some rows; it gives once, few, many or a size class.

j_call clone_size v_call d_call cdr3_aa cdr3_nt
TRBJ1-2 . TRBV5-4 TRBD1 CASSLGTGTYGYTF TGTGCCAGCAGCTTGGGGACAGGGACCTATGGCTACACCTTC
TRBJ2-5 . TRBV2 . CASSGGQLAETQYF TGTGCCAGCAGTGGAGGACAGCTTGCAGAGACCCAGTACTTC
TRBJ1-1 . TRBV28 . CASREGTEAFF TGTGCCAGCAGGGAAGGCACTGAAGCTTTCTTT
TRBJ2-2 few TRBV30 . CAWSGTASRTGELFF TGTGCCTGGAGTGGGACTGCCTCGAGGACCGGGGAGCTGTTTTTT
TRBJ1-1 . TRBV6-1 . CASSDHRGTEAFF TGTGCCAGCAGTGATCACCGGGGGACTGAAGCTTTCTTT
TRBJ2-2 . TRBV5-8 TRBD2 CASSLSLAGTGELFF TGTGCCAGCAGCTTGTCCCTAGCGGGAACTGGGGAGCTGTTTTTT
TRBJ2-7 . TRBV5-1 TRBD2 CASSYGLAYEQYF TGCGCCAGCAGCTACGGACTAGCCTACGAGCAGTACTTC
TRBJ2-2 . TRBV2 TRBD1 CASSYRGRDTGELFF TGTGCCAGCAGCTACAGGGGGCGTGACACCGGGGAGCTGTTTTTT
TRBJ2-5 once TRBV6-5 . CASRPGPLETQYF TGTGCCAGCAGGCCAGGACCTCTAGAGACCCAGTACTTC
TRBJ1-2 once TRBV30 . CAWSVGRQIYGYTF TGTGCCTGGAGTGTTGGTCGGCAGATCTATGGCTACACCTTC
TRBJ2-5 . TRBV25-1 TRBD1 CASSASTGGGVKETQYF TGTGCCAGCAGTGCCTCCACAGGGGGCGGGGTTAAAGAGACCCAGTACTTC
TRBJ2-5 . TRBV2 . CASSEILFETQYF TGTGCCAGCAGTGAAATCCTTTTTGAGACCCAGTACTTC
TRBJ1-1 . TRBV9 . CASSPRQRMNTEAFF TGTGCCAGCAGCCCTCGACAGAGGATGAACACTGAAGCTTTCTTT
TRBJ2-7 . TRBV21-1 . CASKWYRGYEQYF TGTGCCAGCAAATGGTACAGGGGCTACGAGCAGTACTTC
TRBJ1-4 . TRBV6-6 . CASSGYGDEKLFF TGTGCCAGCAGCGGATATGGGGATGAAAAACTGTTTTTT
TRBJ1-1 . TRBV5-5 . CASSLVRGAENTEAFF TGTGCCAGCAGCTTGGTTCGGGGAGCCGAGAACACTGAAGCTTTCTTT
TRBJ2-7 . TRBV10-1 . CATRPGGGRTYEQYF TGCGCCACCAGGCCAGGGGGGGGTCGAACCTACGAGCAGTACTTC
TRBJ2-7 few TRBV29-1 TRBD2 CSCGTSFYEQYF TGCAGCTGCGGGACTAGCTTCTACGAGCAGTACTTC
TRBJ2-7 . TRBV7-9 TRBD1 CASSLSGQGTHYYEQYF TGTGCCAGCAGCTTAAGTGGACAGGGCACCCATTACTACGAGCAGTACTTC
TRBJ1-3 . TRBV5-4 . CASSLLGPSSGNTIYF TGTGCCAGCAGCCTCCTGGGACCCAGCTCTGGAAACACCATATATTTT
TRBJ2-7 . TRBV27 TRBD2 CASSSQRRTSGINEQYF TGTGCCAGCAGTTCCCAAAGGAGGACTAGCGGGATTAACGAGCAGTACTTC
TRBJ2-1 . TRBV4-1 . CASIGGSYNEQFF TGCGCCAGCATCGGTGGGAGCTACAATGAGCAGTTCTTC
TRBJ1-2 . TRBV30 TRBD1 CAWEDRSHGYTF TGTGCCTGGGAGGACAGGTCTCATGGCTACACCTTC
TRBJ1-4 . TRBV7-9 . CASSLDGTSSEKLFF TGTGCCAGCAGCTTAGATGGGACCTCCTCTGAAAAACTGTTTTTT
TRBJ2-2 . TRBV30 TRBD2 CAWKGLAGTGELFF TGTGCCTGGAAGGGGCTAGCGGGAACCGGGGAGCTGTTTTTT
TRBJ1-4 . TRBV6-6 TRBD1 CASSYRGYEKLFF TGTGCCAGCAGCTACAGGGGATATGAAAAACTGTTTTTT